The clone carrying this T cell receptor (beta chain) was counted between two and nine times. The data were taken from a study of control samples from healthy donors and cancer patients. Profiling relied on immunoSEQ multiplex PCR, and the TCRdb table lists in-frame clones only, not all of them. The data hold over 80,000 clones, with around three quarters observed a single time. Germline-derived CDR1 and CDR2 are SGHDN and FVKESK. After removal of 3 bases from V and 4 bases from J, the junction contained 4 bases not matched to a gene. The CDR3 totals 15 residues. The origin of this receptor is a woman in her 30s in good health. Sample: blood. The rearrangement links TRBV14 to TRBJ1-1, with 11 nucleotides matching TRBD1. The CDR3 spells CASSHGQGALTEAFF. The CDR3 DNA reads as TGTGCCAGCAGCCATGGACAGGGGGCGCTCACTGAAGCTTTCTTT. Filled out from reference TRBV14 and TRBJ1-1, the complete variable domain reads EAGVTQFPSHSVIEKGQTVTLRCDPISGHDNLYWYRRVMGKEIKFLLHFVKESKQDESGMPNNRFLAERTGGTYSTLKVQPAELEDSGVYFCASSHGQGALTEAFFGQGTRLTVV.